This entry is about one TCR beta chain. As yet, its antigen is unknown. This sample was taken from a study of OX40 agonist ivuxolimab in advanced cancers. Whole-study findings and limits: Antigen specificity remained undetermined for the expanded peripheral T cells.

Germline CDR1 MNHEY, CDR2 SVGAGI. V was clipped by 0 bases and J by 7 bases, with 15 bases between them. The CDR3 length is 15 residues. Libraries were prepared by immunoSEQ multiplex PCR; TCRdb keeps only in-frame clonotypes and omits some of them. There are approximately 52,000 clones in the sample; around four fifths occur only once, and under 5% lies in the top ten. The sample was CD4+ or CD8+ T cells sorted from blood, taken in a trial of the OX40 agonist ivuxolimab. The chain combines TRBV6-5 with TRBJ1-2, with D unresolved. This receptor was taken from an adult with an advanced solid tumor such as melanoma, head and neck, liver or kidney cancer. The CDR3 coding sequence is TGTGCCAGCAGTTACTCCGAGCTCCTACGTGGTGGCTACACCTTC. Translating gives CASSYSELLRGGYTF.